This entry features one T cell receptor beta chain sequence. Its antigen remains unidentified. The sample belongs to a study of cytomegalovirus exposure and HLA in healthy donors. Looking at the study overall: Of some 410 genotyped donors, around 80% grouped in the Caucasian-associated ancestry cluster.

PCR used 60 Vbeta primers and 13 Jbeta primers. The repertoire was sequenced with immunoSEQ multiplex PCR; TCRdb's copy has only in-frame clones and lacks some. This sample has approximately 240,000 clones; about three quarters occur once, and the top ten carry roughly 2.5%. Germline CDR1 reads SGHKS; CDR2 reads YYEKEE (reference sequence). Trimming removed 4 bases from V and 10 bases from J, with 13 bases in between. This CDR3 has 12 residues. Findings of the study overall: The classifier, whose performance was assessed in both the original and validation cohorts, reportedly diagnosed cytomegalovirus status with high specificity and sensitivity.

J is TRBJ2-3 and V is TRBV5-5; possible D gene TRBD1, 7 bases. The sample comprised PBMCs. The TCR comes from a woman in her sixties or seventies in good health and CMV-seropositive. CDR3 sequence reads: CASSADREAQYF. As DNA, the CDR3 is TGTGCCAGCAGCGCCGACAGGGAGGCGCAGTATTTT.